These 21 T cell receptor beta chains were sequenced from one sample in a study of OX40 agonist ivuxolimab in advanced cancers. The data were produced by immunoSEQ multiplex PCR, yet TCRdb's version contains in-frame clones alone and is incomplete. The sample includes under 80,000 clones, 88% seen only once; the top ten take less than 0.8%. The input for sequencing was CD4+ or CD8+ T cells sorted from blood, taken in a trial of the OX40 agonist ivuxolimab. Receptor source: an adult with an advanced solid tumor such as melanoma, head and neck, liver or kidney cancer.

This chain joins TRBV11-3 and TRBJ2-7; 9 bases are shared with TRBD1. Trimming at V came to 5 bases and at J to 6 bases, leaving 2 bases not matched to a gene. The germline CDR1 and CDR2 sequences are SGHNT and YENEEA. The CDR3 is 12 amino acids. The CDR3 sequence is CASSRTGAEQYF. CDR3 nucleotide sequence: TGTGCCAGCAGCCGGACAGGGGCCGAGCAGTACTTC.

The genes are TRBV5-1 and TRBJ2-1; D may match TRBD1 or TRBD2 (5 bases each). The CDR3 has 15 amino acids. Germline V CDR1 and CDR2: SGHRS, YFSETQ. V was shortened by 6 bases and J by 1 base, with 14 bases between the two germline ends. CDR3 sequence reads: CASMSGSWSYNEQFF. In nucleotides, the CDR3 is TGCGCCAGCATGTCAGGGAGTTGGTCCTACAATGAGCAGTTCTTC.

The chain employs TRBV2 and TRBJ2-7; unclear D gene. V was trimmed by 6 bases and J by 6 bases, leaving 12 bases between them. The CDR3 loop spans 12 amino acids. Germline V lookup: CDR1 SNHLY, CDR2 FYNNEI. CDR3 protein: CASRPTVGEQYF. Here the CDR3 DNA reads TGTGCCAGCAGGCCCACGGTAGGCGAGCAGTACTTC.

The chain is built from TRBV5-1 and TRBJ1-5; 9 bases are shared with TRBD1. Trimming at V came to 0 bases and at J to 7 bases, leaving 8 bases not matched to a gene. The CDR3 spans 16 residues. Looked up from germline, CDR1 is SGHRS and CDR2 is YFSETQ. This CDR3 is CASSLGGTGMDQPQHF. The CDR3 coding sequence is TGCGCCAGCAGCTTGGGGGGGACAGGGATGGACCAGCCCCAGCATTTT. The entire variable domain, with the rest obtained from reference TRBV5-1 and TRBJ1-5, is as follows: KAGVTQTPRYLIKTRGQQVTLSCSPISGHRSVSWYQQTPGQGLQFLFEYFSETQRNKGNFPGRFSGRQFSNSRSEMNVSTLELGDSALYLCASSLGGTGMDQPQHFGDGTRLSIL.

This chain connects TRBV6-1 to TRBJ2-3, with D unresolved. Trimming shortened V by 1 base and J by 4 bases, and 3 bases separated the two germline ends. Germline V gene lookup returns CDR1 MNHNS and CDR2 SASEGT. This CDR3 region has 12 residues. Written as DNA, the CDR3 is TGTGCCAGCAGTGAAGACTCAGATACGCAGTATTTT. It encodes CASSEDSDTQYF.

By sample fraction, this clone is medium-sized (0.01 to 0.1%). The CDR3, as DNA: TGTGCCAGCAGTGAATGGACAGTTGGCAATCAGCCCCAGCATTTT. This codes for CASSEWTVGNQPQHF. The chain employs TRBV2 and TRBJ1-5, with D perhaps TRBD1 (6 bases). This CDR3 region has 15 residues. Germline lookup yields CDR1 SNHLY and CDR2 FYNNEI. Trimming removed 2 bases at V and 2 bases at J, with 10 bases between.

This chain connects TRBV7-3 to TRBJ1-5; no reliable D call. The CDR3 runs 17 residues. In germline, CDR1 is SGHTA, CDR2 FQGTGA. V was clipped by 5 bases and J by 0 bases, with 17 bases between them. In DNA, the CDR3 is TGTGCCAGCAGCCCCAACCCTGTCGGATATAGCAATCAGCCCCAGCATTTT. Translation gives CASSPNPVGYSNQPQHF.

V gene TRBV4-1 combines with J gene TRBJ1-3; TRBD1 matches at 7 bases. The CDR3 sequence is 15 residues long. The V and J ends lost 5 bases and 2 bases, in that order; junction bases with no gene match: 6. Germline loops: CDR1 MGHRA, CDR2 YSYEKL. This CDR3 reads CASSNRQGAGNTIYF. The CDR3 nucleotides are TGCGCCAGCAGCAATCGACAGGGTGCTGGAAACACCATATATTTT.

The chain couples TRBV27 to TRBJ1-5; 8 nucleotides agree with TRBD1. The CDR3 is 14 amino acids. Germline V CDR1 and CDR2: MNHEY, SMNVEV (reference sequence). Germline trimming cut 8 bases from V and 8 bases from J; bases unmatched to any gene: 11. CDR3 nucleotide sequence: TGTGCCAGCCGCCTCCGACAGGGGTGGGAGCCCCAGCATTTT. It translates to CASRLRQGWEPQHF.

The chain is built from TRBV12-5 and TRBJ1-2, with TRBD1 as a possible D gene (5 bases). The CDR3 sequence is 13 residues long. The ends were cut back, 5 bases at V and 4 bases at J, with 11 bases in the middle. Germline loops: CDR1 LGHNT, CDR2 FRNRAP. Here the CDR3 DNA reads TGTGCTAGTGGTCAGGGAAAGACCTATGGCTACACCTTC. Protein product: CASGQGKTYGYTF. The variable domain in full, completed from reference TRBV12-5 and TRBJ1-2, reads DARVTQTPRHKVTEMGQEVTMRCQPILGHNTVFWYRQTMMQGLELLAYFRNRAPLDDSGMPKDRFSAEMPDATLATLKIQPSEPRDSAVYFCASGQGKTYGYTFGSGTRLTVV.

The chain links TRBV5-1 to TRBJ2-7; maybe TRBD1 (5 bases). Germline CDR1 and CDR2: SGHRS and YFSETQ. The CDR3 loop spans 15 amino acids. V was cut by 0 bases and J by 2 bases, with 12 bases left in between. For the CDR3, the DNA is TGCGCCAGCAGCTTGGCCCCCAGGGATCCCTACGAGCAGTACTTC. It specifies CASSLAPRDPYEQYF.

The CDR3 protein is CASSSGAGWEQYF. In DNA, the CDR3 is TGCGCCAGCAGCTCGGGGGCGGGATGGGAGCAGTACTTC. The chain joins TRBV5-1 to TRBJ2-7; D may match TRBD1 or TRBD2 (6 bases each). The CDR3 runs to 13 residues. Trimming removed 3 bases at V and 7 bases at J, with 14 bases between. Germline V gene sequence: CDR1 SGHRS, CDR2 YFSETQ.

The chain is built from TRBV6-5 and TRBJ2-7, with 7 bases that match TRBD1. J gave up 2 bases and V 4 bases, and 11 bases lay outside the gene matches. Looked up from germline, CDR1 is MNHEY and CDR2 is SVGAGI. This CDR3 region has 16 residues. CDR3 sequence reads: CASSSNLDRVTYEQYF. CDR3 bases: TGTGCCAGCAGTTCCAACCTTGACAGGGTTACCTACGAGCAGTACTTC.

In this sample, this clone turned up a few times. The V and J genes are TRBV5-5 and TRBJ1-5; 9 nucleotides align to TRBD1. This CDR3 is built from 16 residues. Looked up from germline, CDR1 is SGHKS and CDR2 is YYEKEE (reference sequence). V shed 4 bases, J shed 0 bases, and the junction held 5 bases outside the gene matches. CDR3: CASSAGTGYSNQPQHF. CDR3 sequence (DNA): TGTGCCAGCAGCGCCGGGACAGGGTATAGCAATCAGCCCCAGCATTTT.

The chain has TRBV6-1 and TRBJ1-4; D may be TRBD1 (5 bases). The V end lost 3 bases, the J end lost 0 bases, and 11 bases lay between the germline ends. CDR3 length: 16 residues. Looked up from germline, CDR1 is MNHNS and CDR2 is SASEGT. CDR3 nucleotide sequence: TGTGCCAGCAGTGACACCCGCAGGGCAACTAATGAAAAACTGTTTTTT. Translation: CASSDTRRATNEKLFF.

The chain couples TRBV5-4 to TRBJ2-1, with a possible D match to TRBD1 (6 bases). The CDR3 is 13 residues long. V was clipped by 5 bases and J by 6 bases, with 12 bases between them. CDR1 SGHNT and CDR2 YYREEE come from the germline V gene (reference sequence). The CDR3 protein is CASSWTVSNEQFF. DNA for the CDR3: TGTGCCAGCAGTTGGACAGTGTCCAATGAGCAGTTCTTC.

For this clone: The germline gene is not matched at one end of the junction; a read error may be the cause. V is TRBV7-7 and J is TRBJ2-5; TRBD2 matches 16 bases. The CDR3 totals 18 residues. The germline V gene encodes CDR1 SSHAT and CDR2 FNYEAQ (reference sequence). The CDR3 bases are TGTGCTAGCAGCTTCGGGACTAGCGGGAGGGCCATCGGGGAGACCCAGTACTTC. Encoded protein: CASSFGTSGRAIGETQYF.

This rearrangement joins TRBV7-9 to TRBJ1-5; no clear D. The V gene lost 3 bases and the J gene lost 5 bases, with 11 bases spanning the gap. Germline-derived CDR1 and CDR2 are SEHNR and FQNEAQ (reference sequence). This CDR3 has 14 residues. The CDR3 DNA reads as TGTGCCAGCAGCTTTTCGGCGGGCGATCAGCCCCAGCATTTT. It encodes CASSFSAGDQPQHF.

This clone was observed a few times. This chain links TRBV7-2 with TRBJ1-2, with D hard to call. Germline assignment: CDR1 SGHTA and CDR2 FQGNSA. With 8 bases removed from V and 2 bases from J, the gap between germline ends came to 12 bases. The CDR3 has 13 residues. CDR3 nucleotides: TGTGCCAGCTCCCCACGTGGCAACTATGGCTACACCTTC. Translating it yields CASSPRGNYGYTF.

The sample holds one count of this clone. The chain recombines TRBV5-1 with TRBJ1-6; 7 bases match TRBD1. Germline loops: CDR1 SGHRS, CDR2 YFSETQ. V was pared by 0 bases and J by 8 bases, with 5 bases of the junction left unmatched. CDR3 length equals 15 residues. The CDR3 here is CASSLGGTDYSPLHF. In nucleotides, the CDR3 is TGCGCCAGCAGCTTGGGTGGGACAGATTATTCACCCCTCCACTTT.

The gene calls are TRBV15 and TRBJ2-6; D is undetermined. Trimming removed 0 bases at V and 0 bases at J, with 9 bases between. Germline V gene lookup returns CDR1 LNHNV and CDR2 YYDKDF (reference sequence). The CDR3 is 17 residues long. CDR3 protein: CATSRDRPPSGANVLTF. DNA of the CDR3: TGTGCCACCAGCAGAGACCGACCTCCCTCTGGGGCCAACGTCCTGACTTTC.